Below are 6 T cell receptor beta chains sequenced from a single sample in a study of blood T cell repertoires in COVID-19 (TCRdb year 2020). Library preparation was by the immunoSEQ multiplex PCR assay. TCRdb holds this immuneACCESS table with in-frame rearrangements only. Some clones are missing; in checked studies, unresolved V genes explain under half, and the rest has no known cause. The sample table records about 250,000 clones; 80% to 90% of these occur just once. The top ten clones comprise 2.4% of the sample. Sequencing was performed on PBMCs or T cells enriched from blood (not recorded which). The receptors stem from a woman aged 18-30 years who had recovered from COVID-19.

This clone was observed a single time. The chain combines TRBV5-4 with TRBJ2-7; no firm D call. Trimming stripped 0 bases from V and 3 bases from J, with 10 bases between. CDR1 and CDR2 from the germline V gene are SGHNT and YYREEE (reference sequence). The CDR3 runs 14 residues. The CDR3 is CASSLGIGGYEQYF. The CDR3 DNA sequence: TGTGCCAGCAGCTTGGGTATCGGCGGCTACGAGCAGTACTTC.

The chain uses TRBV5-1 and TRBJ2-5; D is unclear. Germline V gives CDR1 SGHRS, CDR2 YFSETQ. Trimming pared 3 bases from V and 1 base from J, leaving 10 bases between. The CDR3 is 14 amino acids. CDR3 in amino acids: CASSSLTLQETQYF. The CDR3 DNA reads TGCGCCAGCAGCTCCCTGACTCTCCAAGAGACCCAGTACTTC.

J is TRBJ1-1 and V is TRBV10-2, with D possibly being TRBD1 (6 bases). The CDR3 extends over 14 amino acids. The V gene's germline CDR1 is WSHSY and CDR2 SAAADI. Trimming took off 7 bases at V and 4 bases at J, with 16 bases between the two ends. The CDR3 DNA is TGCGCCAGCACCCCGGGGAGGGGGATCACTGAAGCTTTCTTT. Amino acid sequence: CASTPGRGITEAFF.

The chain is built from TRBV11-3 and TRBJ2-5; possibly TRBD1 for D (6 bases). Germline CDR1 is SGHNT and CDR2 is YENEEA. The CDR3 covers 14 residues. V shed 3 bases and J shed 4 bases, with 12 bases lying between them. CDR3 amino acids: CASSFRGLGETQYF. DNA for the CDR3: TGTGCCAGCAGCTTCAGGGGTCTCGGAGAGACCCAGTACTTC.

This chain uses TRBV6-5 with TRBJ1-2; TRBD1 agrees at 9 bases. Germline CDR1 reads MNHEY; CDR2 reads SVGAGI. V was pared by 9 bases and J by 3 bases, with 2 bases of the junction left unmatched. The CDR3 has 12 residues. The CDR3 is CASRDRDYGYTF. DNA of the CDR3: TGTGCCAGTCGGGACAGGGACTATGGCTACACCTTC.

The CDR3 bases are TGTGCCAGCAGCTTAGGAGTAAACACTGAAGCTTTCTTT. Translating gives CASSLGVNTEAFF. J is TRBJ1-1 and V is TRBV11-3; unclear D gene. This CDR3 spans 13 amino acids. Germline V gene sequence: CDR1 SGHNT, CDR2 YENEEA. The V gene lost 1 base and the J gene lost 2 bases, with 5 bases spanning the gap.